The 28 T cell receptor beta chains in this list originate from one sample, sequenced in a study of human T cells and chemical hapten exposure. Time point: patch test 1, 2 weeks after DPC sensitization. As to treatment: therapeutic diphenylcyclopropenone sensitization with weekly scalp DPC. TCRdb re-called the RACE reads with MiXCR, one entry per CDR3 protein. The sample has approximately 74,000 distinct CDR3 sequences, around a third seen once. The source was whole blood, collected in connection with sensitization to the hapten diphenylcyclopropenone (DPC). All receptors come from a man aged 40-49 years with alopecia areata. Some clones in this sample may be carry-over from other donors' samples.

This clonotype turned up a few times. CDR3 nucleotides: TGTGCCAGCAGTTCCGGGACTCCGAGATTTGAGCAGTACTTC. Its translation: CASSSGTPRFEQYF. The genes are TRBV28 and TRBJ2-7; D possibly corresponds to TRBD2 (6 bases). The V gene's germline CDR1 is MDHEN and CDR2 SYDVKM. The CDR3 runs 14 residues. V lost 4 bases and J lost 7, with 17 bases in between. The full variable domain, its missing parts supplied by reference TRBV28 and TRBJ2-7, is DVKVTQSSRYLVKRTGEKVFLECVQDMDHENMFWYRQDPGLGLRLIYFSYDVKMKEKGDIPEGYSVSREKKERFSLILESASTNQTSMYLCASSSGTPRFEQYFGPGTRLTVT.

This clonotype was detected many times. CDR3 nucleotide sequence: TGTGCCAGCAGCGAGGACAGCAACACCGGGGAGCTGTTTTTT. Translated, it gives CASSEDSNTGELFF. The chain couples TRBV3-1 to TRBJ2-2, with a possible D match to TRBD1 (6 bases). Germline V gene lookup returns CDR1 LGHDT and CDR2 YNNKEL (reference sequence). This CDR3 spans 14 amino acids. Trimming removed 5 bases from V and 2 bases from J, with 9 bases in between.

J is TRBJ2-1 and V is TRBV20-1; 16 bases line up with TRBD2. This CDR3 comprises 20 residues. V shed 0 bases and J 2 bases; nucleotides not matched to a gene: 10. The germline V gene encodes CDR1 DFQATT and CDR2 SNEGSKA (reference sequence). The CDR3 here is CSARDRSGTSGRAPYNEQFF. The CDR3 region has the DNA TGCAGTGCTAGAGATCGTTCCGGGACTAGCGGGAGGGCCCCCTACAATGAGCAGTTCTTC.

The J gene is TRBJ2-1, the V gene TRBV5-5; 14 bases are a match to TRBD2. The CDR3 length is 15 residues. Germline CDR1 and CDR2: SGHKS and YYEKEE (reference sequence). The junction had 8 bases not matched to a gene; V was cut back by 5 bases and J by 10 bases. This CDR3 is CASREGLAGDEEQFF. CDR3 sequence (DNA): TGTGCCAGCAGGGAGGGACTAGCGGGAGATGAAGAGCAGTTCTTC.

The rearrangement links TRBV20-1 to TRBJ1-5; TRBD1 might be the D (5 bases). Germline loops: CDR1 DFQATT, CDR2 SNEGSKA (reference sequence). This CDR3 contains 13 residues. V dropped 0 bases and J dropped 6 bases, with 9 bases sitting between them. In DNA form, the CDR3 reads TGCAGTGCTAGAGAAGACAGTGCTCAGCCCCAGCATTTT. Translating gives CSAREDSAQPQHF.

The table lists this clonotype with a few counts. This chain uses TRBV25-1 with TRBJ2-2; 8 nucleotides match TRBD1. V shed 4 bases, J shed 5 bases, and the junction held 3 bases outside the gene matches. The germline gives CDR1 MGHDK, CDR2 SYGVNS. This CDR3 is 14 amino acids long. CDR3 DNA sequence: TGTGCCAGCAGTGCCCGGACAGGGACCGGGGAGCTGTTTTTT. This encodes CASSARTGTGELFF.

This clonotype showed up just a few times. The chain combines TRBV20-1 with TRBJ2-1; D remains ambiguous. Trimming cost V 2 bases and J 6 bases, with 8 bases left between them. The CDR3 is made up of 12 amino acids. Germline V gene sequence: CDR1 DFQATT, CDR2 SNEGSKA (reference sequence). Here the CDR3 reads CSARSLSNEQFF. CDR3 sequence (DNA): TGCAGTGCTAGAAGTTTGAGCAATGAGCAGTTCTTC.

This chain uses TRBV24-1 with TRBJ1-1; D is uncertain. Germline CDR1 and CDR2: KGHDR and SFDVKD. The V end lost 4 bases, the J end lost 4 bases, and 9 bases lay between the germline ends. The CDR3 is made up of 13 amino acids. The CDR3 reads CATSDPPSTEAFF. CDR3 bases: TGTGCCACCAGTGACCCGCCGAGCACTGAAGCTTTCTTT.

V gene TRBV6-9 combines with J gene TRBJ2-1, with 8 bases aligning to TRBD2. V was clipped by 2 bases and J by 6 bases; unmatched bases: 12. CDR1 and CDR2 from the germline V gene are MNHGY and SVAAGI. The CDR3 covers 17 residues. Written as DNA, the CDR3 is TGTGCCAGCAGTTATCCGCGCGGGGGGAGATCCCTCAATGAGCAGTTCTTC. Translation gives CASSYPRGGRSLNEQFF.

The chain joins TRBV12-3 or TRBV12-4 to TRBJ2-1; no clear D gene. The V gene lost 7 bases and the J gene lost 9 bases, with 10 bases spanning the gap. The length of the CDR3 is 11 residues. CDR3 region: CASTPKIEQFF. The CDR3 bases are TGTGCCAGCACTCCCAAAATTGAGCAGTTCTTC.

This chain uses TRBV2 with TRBJ2-2, with 14 positions matching TRBD2. With 5 bases clipped from V and 5 bases from J, the junction kept 7 bases outside the gene matches. Per the germline V gene, CDR1 is SNHLY and CDR2 is FYNNEI. This CDR3 is built from 17 residues. The CDR3 nucleotides are TGTGCCAGCAGTATCCCGGGACTAGCGGGAGCGACCGGGGAGCTGTTTTTT. This codes for CASSIPGLAGATGELFF.

The chain couples TRBV28 to TRBJ1-5; 11 bases map to TRBD1. There are 14 residues in the CDR3. The germline V gene has CDR1 MDHEN and CDR2 SYDVKM. Unmatched junction bases numbered 3, after V lost 6 bases and J lost 5 bases. In DNA form, the CDR3 reads TGTGCCAGCAGCTGGACAGGGGGCTATCAGCCCCAGCATTTT. It encodes CASSWTGGYQPQHF.

CDR3 loop: CASSQVTVDYGYTF. CDR3 nucleotides: TGTGCCAGCAGCCAAGTAACAGTAGACTATGGCTACACCTTC. The chain recombines TRBV3-1 with TRBJ1-2; D remains ambiguous. Trimming took off 1 base at V and 3 bases at J, with 9 bases between the two ends. Germline V gene sequence: CDR1 LGHDT, CDR2 YNNKEL (reference sequence). The CDR3 covers 14 residues.

V usage is TRBV7-3 and J usage is TRBJ1-1; TRBD1 agrees at 7 bases. The junction had 8 bases not matched to a gene; V was cut back by 6 bases and J by 4 bases. The CDR3 runs to 14 residues. Germline assignment: CDR1 SGHTA and CDR2 FQGTGA. The CDR3 loop is CASRAAGGSTEAFF. CDR3 nucleotide sequence: TGTGCCAGCAGAGCTGCAGGGGGAAGCACTGAAGCTTTCTTT.

This clonotype appeared a few times. The gene calls are TRBV7-9 and TRBJ2-2; D is unresolved. Germline V lookup: CDR1 SEHNR, CDR2 FQNEAQ (reference sequence). Trimming pared 5 bases from V and 2 bases from J, leaving 9 bases between. The CDR3 is 14 residues long. The CDR3 loop reads CASSRTQNTGELFF. CDR3 in DNA: TGTGCCAGCAGCCGGACCCAAAACACCGGGGAGCTGTTTTTT.

This clonotype was detected only a few times. The chain has TRBV7-3 and TRBJ2-7; D is unresolved. Germline V gene data show CDR1 as SGHTA and CDR2 as FQGTGA. V was pared by 5 bases and J by 5 bases, with 13 bases between. CDR3 length: 13 amino acids. The chain's CDR3 is CASSPPGSHEQYF. The CDR3 coding sequence is TGTGCCAGCAGCCCCCCAGGCTCTCACGAGCAGTACTTC.

The chain links TRBV11-2 to TRBJ2-3; D remains unclear. CDR3 length: 16 amino acids. Trimming cost V 5 bases and J 5 bases, with 20 bases left between them. Per the germline V gene, CDR1 is SGHAT and CDR2 is FQNNGV. CDR3 DNA sequence: TGTGCCAGCAGCCCGAAAGGTCCGGGCAACCGAGATACGCAGTATTTT. Amino acids: CASSPKGPGNRDTQYF.

The V gene is TRBV7-9, the J gene TRBJ1-5, with D unresolved. Trimming stripped 3 bases from V and 6 bases from J, with 6 bases between. The CDR3 loop spans 12 amino acids. Germline assignment: CDR1 SEHNR and CDR2 FQNEAQ (reference sequence). CDR3 in DNA: TGTGCCAGCAGCTTTAGCGGTCAGCCCCAGCATTTT. This gives the protein CASSFSGQPQHF. The variable domain in full, completed from reference TRBV7-9 and TRBJ1-5, reads DTGVSQNPRHKITKRGQNVTFRCDPISEHNRLYWYRQTLGQGPEFLTYFQNEAQLEKSRLLSDRFSAERPKGSFSTLEIQRTEQGDSAMYLCASSFSGQPQHFGDGTRLSIL.

This clonotype was detected a few times. The chain couples TRBV11-2 to TRBJ2-7; no clear D gene. Germline CDR1 reads SGHAT; CDR2 reads FQNNGV. The CDR3 loop spans 14 amino acids. Trimming cost V 5 bases and J 1 base, with 12 bases left between them. The CDR3 region has the DNA TGTGCCAGCAGCCCAGGATGGCAGTCCTACGAGCAGTACTTC. Protein sequence: CASSPGWQSYEQYF.

This clonotype is a singleton in its sample. The chain links TRBV6-1 to TRBJ1-4, with 8 bases lining up with TRBD1. The V segment lost 6 bases and the J segment 5 bases; nucleotides outside the gene matches: 5. The CDR3 is 14 amino acids. Germline assignment: CDR1 MNHNS and CDR2 SASEGT. The chain's CDR3 is CASSEQGGNEKLFF. CDR3 nucleotide sequence: TGTGCCAGCAGCGAACAGGGGGGCAATGAAAAACTGTTTTTT.

The genes are TRBV3-1 and TRBJ1-5, with TRBD1 matching over 10 bases. Losses at the gene ends were 2 bases for V and 3 bases for J; bases not matched to a gene: 13. The CDR3 is made up of 19 amino acids. CDR1 is LGHDT and CDR2 is YNNKEL in the germline V gene (reference sequence). The CDR3 DNA reads TGTGCCAGCAGCCAAAACCCCGCCCTCGGACAGGGGGTCAATCAGCCCCAGCATTTT. It specifies CASSQNPALGQGVNQPQHF. Full variable domain (remainder filled in from reference TRBV3-1 and TRBJ1-5): DTAVSQTPKYLVTQMGNDKSIKCEQNLGHDTMYWYKQDSKKFLKIMFSYNNKELIINETVPNRFSPKSPDKAHLNLHINSLELGDSAVYFCASSQNPALGQGVNQPQHFGDGTRLSIL.

The chain combines TRBV20-1 with TRBJ2-7; weak D call: TRBD1 (6 bases). Germline CDR1 is DFQATT and CDR2 is SNEGSKA (reference sequence). The CDR3 contains 15 residues. The ends were cut back, 2 bases at V and 2 bases at J, with 16 bases in the middle. The CDR3 protein is CSARWGTGKTYEQYF. CDR3 DNA sequence: TGCAGTGCTAGATGGGGAACAGGGAAAACCTACGAGCAGTACTTC.

The genes are TRBV7-8 and TRBJ2-4, with no clear D. This CDR3 contains 14 residues. The V and J ends lost 1 base and 8 bases respectively, with 12 bases between them. Germline V gives CDR1 SGHVS, CDR2 FQNEAQ. As DNA, the CDR3 is TGTGCCAGCAGCTTAGGCAGGCCCGAGGACATTCAGTACTTC. Translating gives CASSLGRPEDIQYF. Full variable domain (rest looked up from reference TRBV7-8 and TRBJ2-4): GAGVSQSPRYKVAKRGQDVALRCDPISGHVSLFWYQQALGQGPEFLTYFQNEAQLDKSGLPSDRFFAERPEGSVSTLKIQRTQQEDSAVYLCASSLGRPEDIQYFGAGTRLSVL.

The chain links TRBV4-2 to TRBJ2-2; D is unresolved. The CDR3 contains 14 residues. Trimming took 4 bases from V and 6 from J, leaving 12 bases between them. Germline V gives CDR1 LGHNA, CDR2 YNFKEQ. CDR3 loop: CASSPSERPGELFF. CDR3 DNA: TGTGCCAGCAGCCCCAGCGAAAGACCCGGGGAGCTGTTTTTT.

The chain carries TRBV12-3 or TRBV12-4 and TRBJ1-1; 7 nucleotides agree with TRBD1. The CDR3 length is 13 residues. The J segment lost 4 bases and the V segment lost 6 bases, leaving 5 bases of the junction unmatched. CDR3 in amino acids: CASSQGVGTEAFF. Here the CDR3 DNA reads TGTGCCAGCAGCCAGGGGGTTGGCACTGAAGCTTTCTTT.

This clonotype came up once. This chain joins TRBV5-5 and TRBJ1-2; 8 positions agree with TRBD1. The V gene's germline CDR1 is SGHKS and CDR2 YYEKEE (reference sequence). This CDR3 contains 13 residues. V gave up 0 bases and J gave up 8 bases; unmatched junction bases: 3. Written as DNA, the CDR3 is TGTGCCAGCAGCTTGGGGACAGGGTCGGGCTACACCTTC. Its translation is CASSLGTGSGYTF.

This sequence joins TRBV11-2 and TRBJ2-4; 11 bases match TRBD1. The CDR3 is 18 amino acids. Germline trimming cut 1 base from V and 1 base from J; bases unmatched to any gene: 6. CDR1 SGHAT and CDR2 FQNNGV come from the germline V gene. The CDR3: CASSLAGQGAEAKNIQYF. The DNA of the CDR3 is TGTGCCAGCAGCTTAGCCGGACAGGGGGCTGAGGCCAAAAACATTCAGTACTTC.

This clonotype was picked up a small number of times. This chain uses TRBV7-8 with TRBJ2-7; no reliable D call. Germline V gives CDR1 SGHVS, CDR2 FQNEAQ. The CDR3 extends over 15 amino acids. V dropped 3 bases and J dropped 5 bases, with 17 bases sitting between them. The CDR3 DNA reads as TGTGCCAGCAGCTTGGTGTTTTCGGCTGTCAACGAGCAGTACTTC. It yields the protein CASSLVFSAVNEQYF.